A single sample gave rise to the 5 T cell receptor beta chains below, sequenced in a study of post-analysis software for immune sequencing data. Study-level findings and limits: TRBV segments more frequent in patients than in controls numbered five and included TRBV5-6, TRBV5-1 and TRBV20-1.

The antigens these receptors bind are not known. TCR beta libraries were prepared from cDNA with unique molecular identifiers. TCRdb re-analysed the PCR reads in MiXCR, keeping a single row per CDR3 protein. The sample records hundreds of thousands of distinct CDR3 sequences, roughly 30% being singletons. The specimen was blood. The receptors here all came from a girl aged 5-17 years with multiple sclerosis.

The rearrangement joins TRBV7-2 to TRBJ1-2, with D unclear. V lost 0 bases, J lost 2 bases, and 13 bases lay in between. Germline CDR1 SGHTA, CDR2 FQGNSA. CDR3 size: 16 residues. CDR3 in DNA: TGTGCCAGCAGCTTAGCAGGGAGACATATGAACTATGGCTACACCTTC. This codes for CASSLAGRHMNYGYTF. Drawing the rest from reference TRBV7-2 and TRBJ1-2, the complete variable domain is GAGVSQSPSNKVTEKGKDVELRCDPISGHTALYWYRQSLGQGLEFLIYFQGNSAPDKSGLPSDRFSAERTGGSVSTLTIQRTQQEDSAVYLCASSLAGRHMNYGYTFGSGTRLTVV.

CDR3 loop: CSAKAQGAGETQYF. The CDR3 DNA reads TGCAGTGCAAAAGCGCAGGGGGCGGGGGAGACCCAGTACTTC. The V gene is TRBV20-1, the J gene TRBJ2-5, with 8 bases that match TRBD1. Germline V gene sequence: CDR1 DFQATT, CDR2 SNEGSKA (reference sequence). V shed 6 bases, J shed 5 bases, and the junction held 11 bases outside the gene matches. The length of the CDR3 is 14 residues.

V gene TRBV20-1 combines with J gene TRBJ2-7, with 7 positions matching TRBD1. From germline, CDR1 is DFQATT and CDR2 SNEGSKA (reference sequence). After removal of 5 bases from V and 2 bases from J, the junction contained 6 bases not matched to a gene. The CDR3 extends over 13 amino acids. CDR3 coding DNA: TGCAGTGCTGGCTTGGACAGGACCTACGAGCAGTACTTC. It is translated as CSAGLDRTYEQYF.

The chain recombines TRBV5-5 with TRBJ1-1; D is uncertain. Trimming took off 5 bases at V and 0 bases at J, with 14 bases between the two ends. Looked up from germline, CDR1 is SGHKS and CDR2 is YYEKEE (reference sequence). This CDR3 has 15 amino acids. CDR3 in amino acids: CASRPLVSLNTEAFF. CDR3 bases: TGTGCCAGCAGACCCCTTGTCAGCTTGAACACTGAAGCTTTCTTT.

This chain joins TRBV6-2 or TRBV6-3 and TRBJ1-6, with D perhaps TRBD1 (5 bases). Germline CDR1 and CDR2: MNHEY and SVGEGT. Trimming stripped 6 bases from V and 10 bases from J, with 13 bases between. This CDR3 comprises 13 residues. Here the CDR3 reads CASRELQESPLHF. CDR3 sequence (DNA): TGTGCCAGCAGGGAACTACAGGAATCACCCCTCCACTTT.